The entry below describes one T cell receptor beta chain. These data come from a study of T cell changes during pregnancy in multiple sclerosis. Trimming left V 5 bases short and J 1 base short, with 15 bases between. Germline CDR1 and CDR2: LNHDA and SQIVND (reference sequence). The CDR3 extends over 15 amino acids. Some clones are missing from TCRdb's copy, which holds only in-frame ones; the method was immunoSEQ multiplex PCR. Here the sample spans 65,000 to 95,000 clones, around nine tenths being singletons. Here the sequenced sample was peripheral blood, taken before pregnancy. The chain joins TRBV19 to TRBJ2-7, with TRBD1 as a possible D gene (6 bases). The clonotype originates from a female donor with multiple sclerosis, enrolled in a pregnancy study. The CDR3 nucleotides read TGTGCCAGTAGTGAAACAGGGAGTCAATCCTACGAGCAGTACTTC. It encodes CASSETGSQSYEQYF.